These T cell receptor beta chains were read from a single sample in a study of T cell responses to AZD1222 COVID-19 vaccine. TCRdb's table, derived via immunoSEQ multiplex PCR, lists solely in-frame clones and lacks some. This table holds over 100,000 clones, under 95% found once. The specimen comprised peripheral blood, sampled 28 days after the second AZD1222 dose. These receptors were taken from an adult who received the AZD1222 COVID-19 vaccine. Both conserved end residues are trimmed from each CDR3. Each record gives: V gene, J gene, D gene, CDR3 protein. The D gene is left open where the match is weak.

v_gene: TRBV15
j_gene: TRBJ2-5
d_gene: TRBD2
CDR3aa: ATTPETSGRVGETQY

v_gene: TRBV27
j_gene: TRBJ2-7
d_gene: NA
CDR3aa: ASSFFGRVSYEQY

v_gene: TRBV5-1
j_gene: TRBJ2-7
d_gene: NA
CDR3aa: ASSRSVSSYEQY

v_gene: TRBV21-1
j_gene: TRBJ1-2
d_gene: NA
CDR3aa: ASNLQGKWEGYT

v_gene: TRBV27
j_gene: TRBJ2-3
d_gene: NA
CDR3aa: ASSFLSTDTQY

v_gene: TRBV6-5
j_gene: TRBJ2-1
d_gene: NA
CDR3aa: ASRPDGPSVNEQF

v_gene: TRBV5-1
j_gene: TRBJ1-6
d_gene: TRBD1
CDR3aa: ASSLLDRGYSPLH

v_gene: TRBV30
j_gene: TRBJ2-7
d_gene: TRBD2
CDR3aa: AWSVLAGGDEQY

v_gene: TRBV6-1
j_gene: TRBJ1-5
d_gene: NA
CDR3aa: ASSERERGNQPQH

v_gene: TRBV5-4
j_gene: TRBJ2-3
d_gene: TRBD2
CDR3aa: ASSFRTSGREDTQY

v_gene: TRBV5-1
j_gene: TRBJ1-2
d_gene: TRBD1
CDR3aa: ASTLGRGTGGYGYT

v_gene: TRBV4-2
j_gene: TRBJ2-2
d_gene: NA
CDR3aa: ASSQDRNRDTGELF

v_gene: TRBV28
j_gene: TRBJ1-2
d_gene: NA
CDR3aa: ASSKGLDYGYT

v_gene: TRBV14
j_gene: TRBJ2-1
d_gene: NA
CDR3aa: ASSQLGGTYNEQF

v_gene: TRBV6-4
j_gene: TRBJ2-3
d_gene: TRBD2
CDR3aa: ASSDSTSGSPDTQY

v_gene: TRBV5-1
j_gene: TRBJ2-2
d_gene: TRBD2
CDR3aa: ASSFPSGRANTGELF

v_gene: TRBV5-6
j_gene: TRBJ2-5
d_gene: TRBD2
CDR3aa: ASSLLAGGPATQY

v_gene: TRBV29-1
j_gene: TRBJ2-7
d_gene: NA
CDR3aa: STRTGGASYEQY

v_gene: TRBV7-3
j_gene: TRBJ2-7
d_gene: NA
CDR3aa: ASSQGASGIYEQY

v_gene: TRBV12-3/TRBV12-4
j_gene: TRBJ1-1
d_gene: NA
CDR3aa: ASSLGDTEAF

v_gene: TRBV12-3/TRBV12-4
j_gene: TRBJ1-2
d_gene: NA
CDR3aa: ASSFSGYYGYT

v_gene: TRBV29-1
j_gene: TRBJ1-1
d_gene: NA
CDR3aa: SGRRDGSEAF

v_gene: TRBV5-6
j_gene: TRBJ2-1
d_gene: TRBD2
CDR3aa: ASSQLAEGSYNEQF

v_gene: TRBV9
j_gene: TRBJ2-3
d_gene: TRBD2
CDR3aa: ASSPLAGEGTQY

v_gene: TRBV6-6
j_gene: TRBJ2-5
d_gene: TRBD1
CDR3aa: ASSHGTGLVPTQY

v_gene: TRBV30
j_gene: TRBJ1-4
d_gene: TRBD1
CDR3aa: AWSEQGIKLF

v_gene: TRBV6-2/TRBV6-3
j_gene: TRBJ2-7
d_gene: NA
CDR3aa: ASSYPLSYEQY

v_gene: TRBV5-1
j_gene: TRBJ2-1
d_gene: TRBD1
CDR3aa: ASRLQGANNEQF